This T cell receptor (beta chain) was documented in a study of T-cell reconstitution after alpha-beta-depleted transplantation in children. Regarding the study as a whole: The origin of high day-60 TCRbeta diversity in some patients lay in surviving recipient T cells and thymic progenitors. T cells produced anew were the main source of T-cell counts and diversity one year after transplant. Reportedly, only several hundred clones from non-depleted graft cells drove alpha-beta T-cell counts at about two months.

Unique molecular identifiers featured in how the TCRbeta library was prepared. TCRdb re-derived calls from the PCR reads in MiXCR, one entry per CDR3 protein. The table has about 980,000 distinct CDR3 sequences, around 30% seen once. Trimming removed 6 bases from V and 2 bases from J, with 11 bases in between. The CDR3 has 14 amino acids. Per the germline V gene, CDR1 is SGHRS and CDR2 is YFSETQ. Points on this clonotype: Its target is unknown.

This sample comprised PBMCs, mostly from graft donor cells, obtained 360 days after TCRalphabeta/CD19-depleted stem cell transplant. The chain has TRBV5-1 and TRBJ2-2, with D unclear. The source of this sequence is a boy under three years old who had a stem cell transplant for SCID, so the T cells may come from the graft donor. CDR3 in amino acids: CASKGSTNTGELFF. CDR3 coding DNA: TGCGCCAGCAAAGGGTCCACAAACACCGGGGAGCTGTTTTTT.